These 32 T cell receptor beta chains share one sample of origin, sequenced in a study of response to subunit inactivated influenza vaccine. TCRdb analysed the RT-PCR reads with MiXCR anew, one entry per CDR3 protein. The sample includes approximately 500,000 distinct CDR3 sequences, roughly 25% seen only once; the top ten take 2.5% to 3%. The same sample was also used in a study of T cells expressing NK-cell markers. This second study says: With UMIs, 5'RACE template switching was used to make TCR beta cDNA.

The material sequenced was CD4+ T cells sorted from PBMCs, taken 11 to 12 days after vaccination. The receptors were gathered from a man aged 50 to 60 who received an inactivated influenza vaccine.

This clonotype was counted only a few times. The chain carries TRBV7-6 and TRBJ1-6; D call uncertain. Germline V gene sequence: CDR1 SGHVS, CDR2 FNYEAQ. This CDR3 has 14 amino acids. V was pared by 2 bases and J by 4 bases, with 6 bases between. The CDR3 DNA reads TGTGCCAGCAGCTTACTCAATTATAATTCACCCCTCCACTTT. Translating it yields CASSLLNYNSPLHF.

The chain links TRBV12-3 or TRBV12-4 to TRBJ1-2, with D perhaps matching TRBD1 (5 bases). The CDR3 loop spans 13 amino acids. Trimming removed 3 bases from V and 4 bases from J, with 9 bases in between. The DNA of the CDR3 is TGTGCCAGCAGTTTCCGGGGCTCCTATGGCTACACCTTC. Its translation: CASSFRGSYGYTF.

The chain carries TRBV24-1 and TRBJ2-1; TRBD1 agrees at 8 bases. The CDR3 consists of 15 residues. V lost 4 bases and J lost 9; bases outside the gene matches: 10. Germline CDR1 KGHDR, CDR2 SFDVKD. For the CDR3, the DNA is TGTGCCACCAGTGACACAGGGGGTCCCGGGGCTGAGCAGTTCTTC. Translating gives CATSDTGGPGAEQFF.

The chain carries TRBV28 and TRBJ2-1; 7 bases agree with TRBD2. The CDR3 contains 15 residues. From germline, CDR1 is MDHEN and CDR2 SYDVKM. The V and J ends lost 7 bases and 2 bases, in that order; junction bases with no gene match: 8. The CDR3: CASTPHGGTYNEQFF. CDR3 nucleotides: TGTGCCAGCACCCCTCACGGGGGGACCTACAATGAGCAGTTCTTC.

This clonotype showed up many times. The CDR3 DNA sequence: TGTGCCAGCAGCCCACCAGGGGGCGCTGGCAAAAACATTCAGTACTTC. Its translation is CASSPPGGAGKNIQYF. The J gene is TRBJ2-4, the V gene TRBV7-9, with 8 positions matching TRBD1. J lost 3 bases, V lost 5 bases, and 9 bases had no gene match. Germline V gene lookup returns CDR1 SEHNR and CDR2 FQNEAQ (reference sequence). This CDR3 has 16 amino acids.

The CDR3 nucleotides are TGTGCCAGCAGCCCCCCGGGACAAGCCTACAATGAGCAGTTCTTC. Its protein is CASSPPGQAYNEQFF. The V and J genes are TRBV12-3 or TRBV12-4 and TRBJ2-1, with TRBD1 as a possible D gene (6 bases). This CDR3 is built from 15 residues. The germline V and J ends were trimmed by 6 bases and 2 bases, with 14 bases remaining between them.

The V and J genes are TRBV25-1 and TRBJ2-2; no clear D gene. The CDR3 is made up of 14 amino acids. Germline-derived CDR1 and CDR2 are MGHDK and SYGVNS. Between the trimmed V and J ends, which lost 2 bases and 6 bases, there was a span of 10 bases. The CDR3 DNA reads TGTGCCAGCAGTGAAGGTAGTGTCGCCGGGGAGCTGTTTTTT. Translation gives CASSEGSVAGELFF.

The chain links TRBV4-2 to TRBJ1-1; possible D gene TRBD1, 5 bases. Germline CDR1 and CDR2: LGHNA and YNFKEQ. Between the trimmed V and J ends, which lost 1 base and 1 base, there was a span of 10 bases. The CDR3 has 15 amino acids. In nucleotides, the CDR3 is TGTGCCAGCAGCCAAGCGGGGGGACGGAACACTGAAGCTTTCTTT. This sequence encodes CASSQAGGRNTEAFF.

This clonotype appeared a few times. The chain carries TRBV27 and TRBJ1-6, with TRBD1 matching 7 bases. With V trimmed by 6 bases and J by 3 bases, 11 bases remained unmatched. This CDR3 has 17 amino acids. Germline V gene lookup returns CDR1 MNHEY and CDR2 SMNVEV (reference sequence). CDR3 protein: CASRTLLQGSYNSPLHF. CDR3 DNA sequence: TGTGCCAGCAGGACTCTACTACAGGGGAGCTATAATTCACCCCTCCACTTT.

This clonotype was seen ten or more times. The chain combines TRBV10-3 with TRBJ1-2; the D gene is possibly TRBD1 (5 bases). This CDR3 spans 12 amino acids. V was clipped by 2 bases and J by 8 bases, with 9 bases between them. The germline V gene encodes CDR1 ENHRY and CDR2 SYGVKD. As DNA, the CDR3 is TGTGCCATCAGTGAGAGTAAGGGGGGCTACACCTTC. Translation gives CAISESKGGYTF.

This clonotype has only a few counts. As DNA, the CDR3 is TGTGCCAGCAGGCCCGGATCCGGGGGTAGTGGCTACACCTTC. This sequence encodes CASRPGSGGSGYTF. The V call is TRBV3-1, the J call TRBJ1-2, with D maybe TRBD1 (5 bases). The CDR3 consists of 14 residues. Trimming cost V 6 bases and J 7 bases, with 18 bases left between them. CDR1 is LGHDT and CDR2 is YNNKEL in the germline V gene (reference sequence).

V gene TRBV7-6 combines with J gene TRBJ2-3, with a tentative D call TRBD1 (6 bases). V gave up 2 bases and J gave up 9 bases, with 18 bases separating them. Germline values: CDR1 SGHVS, CDR2 FNYEAQ. The CDR3 length is 15 residues. The CDR3 bases are TGTGCCAGCAGCTTACTTCGGCTAGGGGGAGAAACGCAGTATTTT. Its protein product is CASSLLRLGGETQYF.

The rearrangement joins TRBV29-1 to TRBJ1-2; 10 bases agree with TRBD1. CDR1 and CDR2 (germline): SQVTM, ANQGSEA. The CDR3 loop spans 14 amino acids. The trim removed 8 bases at V and 1 base at J, leaving 7 bases unmatched. DNA of the CDR3: TGCAGCTGTAGTGGGACAGGGGATAACTATGGCTACACCTTC. As protein: CSCSGTGDNYGYTF.

This chain connects TRBV4-3 to TRBJ2-1; D gene ambiguous. The ends were cut back, 1 base at V and 10 bases at J, with 11 bases in the middle. CDR1 and CDR2 (germline): LGHNA, YSLEER. The CDR3 totals 13 residues. Here the CDR3 reads CASSQVQGREQFF. CDR3 nucleotide sequence: TGCGCCAGCAGCCAAGTTCAAGGACGGGAGCAGTTCTTC.

This clonotype was found many times. The chain has TRBV20-1 and TRBJ2-1, with 14 bases fitting TRBD2. The CDR3 sequence is 16 residues long. The V gene's germline CDR1 is DFQATT and CDR2 SNEGSKA (reference sequence). V shed 1 base and J 3 bases; nucleotides not matched to a gene: 2. The DNA for the CDR3 is TGCAGTGCTAGAGGACTAGCGGGGGGGCTCTACAATGAGCAGTTCTTC. Translated, it gives CSARGLAGGLYNEQFF.

As DNA, the CDR3 is TGCGCCAGCAGCTTGATGGGACTAGCGGCGGGGAGCAATGAGCAGTTCTTC. It yields the protein CASSLMGLAAGSNEQFF. The V call is TRBV5-1, the J call TRBJ2-1; TRBD2 agrees at 11 bases. CDR3 length: 17 amino acids. J gave up 6 bases and V 1 base, and 9 bases lay outside the gene matches. Germline-derived CDR1 and CDR2 are SGHRS and YFSETQ. The entire variable domain, with the rest obtained from reference TRBV5-1 and TRBJ2-1, is as follows: KAGVTQTPRYLIKTRGQQVTLSCSPISGHRSVSWYQQTPGQGLQFLFEYFSETQRNKGNFPGRFSGRQFSNSRSEMNVSTLELGDSALYLCASSLMGLAAGSNEQFFGPGTRLTVL.

This clonotype was picked up many times. V and J are TRBV29-1 and TRBJ2-5; D may be TRBD1 (6 bases). The germline CDR1 and CDR2 sequences are SQVTM and ANQGSEA. The CDR3 spans 16 residues. The ends were cut back, 0 bases at V and 2 bases at J, with 16 bases in the middle. CDR3 nucleotides: TGCAGCGTTGAAGATCTTGTCTGGGACACGCAAGAGACCCAGTACTTC. It specifies CSVEDLVWDTQETQYF.

The chain joins TRBV7-2 to TRBJ2-3; weak D call: TRBD2 (6 bases). CDR1 is SGHTA and CDR2 is FQGNSA in the germline V gene. The CDR3 runs to 17 residues. V lost 1 base, J lost 0 bases, and 14 bases lay in between. The CDR3 is CASSLVGPRGSTDTQYF. The CDR3 DNA reads as TGTGCCAGCAGCTTAGTAGGGCCCCGGGGGAGCACAGATACGCAGTATTTT.

The rearrangement joins TRBV7-2 to TRBJ1-2, with a tentative D call TRBD1 (5 bases). With 5 bases removed from V and 1 base from J, the gap between germline ends came to 14 bases. This CDR3 spans 15 amino acids. Germline CDR1 and CDR2: SGHTA and FQGNSA. In DNA, the CDR3 is TGTGCCAGCAGCCGCCGGGACGGTTTTAACTATGGCTACACCTTC. Translating it yields CASSRRDGFNYGYTF.

The chain is built from TRBV20-1 and TRBJ2-3; TRBD2 aligns across 9 bases. After removal of 0 bases from V and 6 bases from J, the junction contained 7 bases not matched to a gene. Germline-derived CDR1 and CDR2 are DFQATT and SNEGSKA (reference sequence). The length of the CDR3 is 15 residues. The DNA of the CDR3 is TGCAGTGCTAGAGACGGAGCGGGAGGTTCGGATACGCAGTATTTT. Translation gives CSARDGAGGSDTQYF.

In this sample, this clonotype turned up a few times. The CDR3 loop reads CASSTSGGLGYEQYF. In DNA form, the CDR3 reads TGTGCCAGCAGTACCTCAGGGGGCTTGGGTTACGAGCAGTACTTC. The gene calls are TRBV27 and TRBJ2-7; TRBD1 agrees at 8 bases. Looked up from germline, CDR1 is MNHEY and CDR2 is SMNVEV (reference sequence). This CDR3 comprises 15 residues. V lost 5 bases to trimming and J lost 4 bases; unmatched junction nucleotides: 10.

This chain links TRBV2 with TRBJ1-2; TRBD1 is a possible D gene (5 bases). Germline V CDR1 and CDR2: SNHLY, FYNNEI. The CDR3 spans 13 residues. V lost 4 bases, J lost 4 bases, and 10 bases lay in between. The CDR3 sequence: CASSVLGTYGYTF. The CDR3 region has the DNA TGTGCCAGCAGTGTTTTGGGGACCTATGGCTACACCTTC.

The chain combines TRBV4-3 with TRBJ1-4; 10 bases fit TRBD1. CDR1 is LGHNA, CDR2 YSLEER, per germline. The J segment lost 8 bases and the V segment lost 0 bases, leaving 6 bases of the junction unmatched. The CDR3 is 16 amino acids. The CDR3 loop is CASSQDRQGALEKLFF. CDR3 nucleotides: TGCGCCAGCAGCCAAGATCGACAGGGGGCCCTAGAAAAACTGTTTTTT.

The chain employs TRBV2 and TRBJ2-7, with 8 bases identical to TRBD1. CDR3 length: 12 residues. V shed 9 bases, J shed 5 bases, and the junction held 6 bases outside the gene matches. CDR1 is SNHLY, CDR2 FYNNEI, per germline. In DNA, the CDR3 is TGTGCCAGTAGGACAGGGCCCCACGAGCAGTACTTC. Its translation: CASRTGPHEQYF.

This clonotype was seen more than once but under ten times. The rearrangement uses TRBV7-2 and TRBJ1-2; 9 positions match TRBD1. The CDR3 spans 15 residues. Germline V gives CDR1 SGHTA, CDR2 FQGNSA. V dropped 4 bases and J dropped 6; count of bases not matched to a gene: 9. CDR3 loop: CASSSVTGGGNGYTF. In DNA, the CDR3 is TGTGCCAGCAGCTCCGTAACAGGGGGCGGGAATGGCTACACCTTC.

This clonotype showed up just a few times. This chain links TRBV12-3 or TRBV12-4 with TRBJ1-2; unclear D gene. V dropped 3 bases and J dropped 6 bases, with 11 bases sitting between them. The CDR3 totals 13 residues. DNA for the CDR3: TGTGCCAGCAGTTTGGGCAGAGATAATGGCTACACCTTC. It encodes CASSLGRDNGYTF.

V gene TRBV29-1 combines with J gene TRBJ1-2; the D gene is possibly TRBD1 (5 bases). Germline assignment: CDR1 SQVTM and CDR2 ANQGSEA. This CDR3 region has 12 residues. Trimming removed 2 bases from V and 13 bases from J, with 17 bases in between. This CDR3 is CSVELQGGVCTF. The CDR3 region has the DNA TGCAGCGTTGAATTGCAGGGAGGGGTTTGCACCTTC.

This clonotype was recorded at least ten times. The chain employs TRBV11-2 and TRBJ1-6; 12 nucleotides line up with TRBD1. This CDR3 comprises 17 residues. From germline, CDR1 is SGHAT and CDR2 FQNNGV. V was clipped by 4 bases and J by 10 bases; unmatched bases: 11. CDR3 in DNA: TGTGCCAGCAGCTCGCTAAACCGGGACAGGGGGCTGTCACCCCTCCACTTT. Amino acid sequence: CASSSLNRDRGLSPLHF.

The V gene is TRBV27, the J gene TRBJ2-7; D uncertain. CDR3 size: 14 residues. Trimming pared 5 bases from V and 4 bases from J, leaving 15 bases between. Germline CDR1 MNHEY, CDR2 SMNVEV (reference sequence). CDR3 bases: TGTGCCAGCAGTCCCCTTCAAAGAGCTTACGAGCAGTACTTC. The encoded protein is CASSPLQRAYEQYF.

This clonotype was detected only a few times. V usage is TRBV11-2 and J usage is TRBJ1-6, with TRBD1 matching 11 bases. Trimming took 5 bases from V and 11 from J; bases not matched to a gene: 5. Germline V gene data show CDR1 as SGHAT and CDR2 as FQNNGV. The CDR3 spans 14 residues. CDR3 in amino acids: CASSRGTGGPPLHF. CDR3 coding DNA: TGTGCCAGCAGCAGGGGGACAGGGGGTCCACCCCTCCACTTT.

The V call is TRBV7-8, the J call TRBJ2-6, with D possibly matching TRBD1 (5 bases). The CDR3 sequence is 19 residues long. V lost 3 bases, J lost 0 bases, and 18 bases lay in between. Germline CDR1 and CDR2: SGHVS and FQNEAQ. In nucleotides, the CDR3 is TGTGCCAGCAGCTTGTGGGGCAGGACATTGTTCTCTGGGGCCAACGTCCTGACTTTC. It is translated as CASSLWGRTLFSGANVLTF.

This clonotype was recorded a few times. This chain joins TRBV24-1 and TRBJ1-2, with 7 bases fitting TRBD1. In germline, CDR1 is KGHDR, CDR2 SFDVKD. Losses at the gene ends were 3 bases for V and 5 bases for J; bases not matched to a gene: 5. The CDR3 is made up of 14 amino acids. CDR3 sequence: CATSDNRGRYGYTF. CDR3 bases: TGTGCCACCAGTGATAACAGGGGTCGGTATGGCTACACCTTC.